This section outlines one TCR beta chain sequence together with its context. No antigen is known for it. This CDR3 has 13 amino acids. Per germline, CDR1 MNHNS and CDR2 SASEGT. V gave up 2 bases and J gave up 4 bases, with 8 bases separating them. The data were obtained in a study of T cell responses to AZD1222 COVID-19 vaccine. Study conclusions and caveats: Every sample of the repertoires postdated the peak T cell response. Females outnumbered males among donors, who were mostly white British; clonal diversity was possibly underestimated. The span of vaccine-associated CD4 TCRs extended across spike, with dominance at 160-218 and 743-854. Just 5 to 7 AZD1222 recipients were seropositive at baseline.

The table came from immunoSEQ multiplex PCR; TCRdb's copy has only in-frame clones and leaves some out. The sample has 15,000 to 20,000 clones; 80% to 90% are singletons. The sequencing here drew on peripheral blood, taken 28 days after the second AZD1222 dose. This TCR was recovered from an adult who received the AZD1222 COVID-19 vaccine. The rearrangement joins TRBV6-1 to TRBJ2-5; D is ambiguous. CDR3 DNA: TGTGCCAGCAGTGAATCAGGACGAGAGACCCAGTACTTC. This translates into CASSESGRETQYF.